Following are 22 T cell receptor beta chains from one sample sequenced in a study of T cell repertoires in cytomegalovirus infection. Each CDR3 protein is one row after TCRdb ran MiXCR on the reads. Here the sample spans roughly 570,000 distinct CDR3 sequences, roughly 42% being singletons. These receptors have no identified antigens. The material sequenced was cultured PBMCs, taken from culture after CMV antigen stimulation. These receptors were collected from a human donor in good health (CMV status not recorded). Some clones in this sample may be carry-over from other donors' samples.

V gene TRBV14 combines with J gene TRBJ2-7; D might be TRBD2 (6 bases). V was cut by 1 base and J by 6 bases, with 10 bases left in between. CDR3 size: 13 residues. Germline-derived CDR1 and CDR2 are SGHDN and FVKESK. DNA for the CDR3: TGTGCCAGCAGCCAAGTGGGGGGTCGCGAGCAGTACTTC. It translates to CASSQVGGREQYF.

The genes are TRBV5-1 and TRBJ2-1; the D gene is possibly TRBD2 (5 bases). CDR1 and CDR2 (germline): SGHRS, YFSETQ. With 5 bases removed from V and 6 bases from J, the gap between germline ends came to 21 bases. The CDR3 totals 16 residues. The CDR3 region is CASSERYPPVGNEQFF. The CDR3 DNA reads TGCGCCAGCAGTGAGCGGTACCCTCCAGTGGGCAATGAGCAGTTCTTC.

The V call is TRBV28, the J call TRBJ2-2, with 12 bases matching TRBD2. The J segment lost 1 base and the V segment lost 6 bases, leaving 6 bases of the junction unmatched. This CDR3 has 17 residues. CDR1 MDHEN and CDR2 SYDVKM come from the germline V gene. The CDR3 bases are TGTGCCAGCAGCCAACTAGCGGGAGGCGGGAACACCGGGGAGCTGTTTTTT. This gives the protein CASSQLAGGGNTGELFF.

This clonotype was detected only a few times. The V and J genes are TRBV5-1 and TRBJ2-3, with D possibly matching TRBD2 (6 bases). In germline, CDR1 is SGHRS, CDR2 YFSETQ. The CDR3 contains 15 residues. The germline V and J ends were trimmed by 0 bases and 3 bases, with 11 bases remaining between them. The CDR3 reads CASSLEEGWTDTQYF. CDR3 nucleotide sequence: TGCGCCAGCAGCTTGGAGGAGGGTTGGACAGATACGCAGTATTTT.

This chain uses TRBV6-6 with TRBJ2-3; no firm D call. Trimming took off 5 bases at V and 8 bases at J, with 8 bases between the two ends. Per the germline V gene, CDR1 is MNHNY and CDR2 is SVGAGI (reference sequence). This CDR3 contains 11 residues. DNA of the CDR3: TGTGCCAGCAGTGCGGCAGCTACGCAGTATTTT. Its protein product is CASSAAATQYF.

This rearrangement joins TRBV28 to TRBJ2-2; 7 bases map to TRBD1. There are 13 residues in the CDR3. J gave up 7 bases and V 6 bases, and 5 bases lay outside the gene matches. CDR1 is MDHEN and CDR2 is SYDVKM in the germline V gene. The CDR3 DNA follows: TGTGCCAGCAGGACAGGGTCCGGCGGGGAGCTGTTTTTT. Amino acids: CASRTGSGGELFF.

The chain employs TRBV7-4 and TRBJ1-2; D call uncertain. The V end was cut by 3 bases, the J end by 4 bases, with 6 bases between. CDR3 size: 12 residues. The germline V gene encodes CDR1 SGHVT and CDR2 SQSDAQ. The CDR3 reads CASSFNLYGYTF. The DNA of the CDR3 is TGTGCCAGCAGCTTCAACCTCTATGGCTACACCTTC.

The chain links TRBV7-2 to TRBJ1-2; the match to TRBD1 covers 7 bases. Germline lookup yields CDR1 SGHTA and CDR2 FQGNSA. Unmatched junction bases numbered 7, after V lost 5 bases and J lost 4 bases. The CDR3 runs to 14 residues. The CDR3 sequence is CASSPGGDSYGYTF. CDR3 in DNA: TGTGCCAGCAGCCCGGGGGGGGACAGCTATGGCTACACCTTC.

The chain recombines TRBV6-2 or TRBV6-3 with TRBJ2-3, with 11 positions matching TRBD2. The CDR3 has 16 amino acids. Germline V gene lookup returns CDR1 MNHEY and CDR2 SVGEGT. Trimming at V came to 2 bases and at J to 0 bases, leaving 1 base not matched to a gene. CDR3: CASSYRTSGSTDTQYF. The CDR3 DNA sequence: TGTGCCAGCAGTTACCGGACTAGCGGGAGCACAGATACGCAGTATTTT.

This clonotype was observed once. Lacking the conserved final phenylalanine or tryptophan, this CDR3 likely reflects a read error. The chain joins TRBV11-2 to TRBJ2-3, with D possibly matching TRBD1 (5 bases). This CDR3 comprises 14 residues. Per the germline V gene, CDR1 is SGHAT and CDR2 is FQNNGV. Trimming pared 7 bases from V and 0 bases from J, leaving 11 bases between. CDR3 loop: CASTPYRSTDTQYI. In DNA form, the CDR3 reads TGTGCCAGCACTCCCTACAGGAGCACAGATACGCAGTATATT.

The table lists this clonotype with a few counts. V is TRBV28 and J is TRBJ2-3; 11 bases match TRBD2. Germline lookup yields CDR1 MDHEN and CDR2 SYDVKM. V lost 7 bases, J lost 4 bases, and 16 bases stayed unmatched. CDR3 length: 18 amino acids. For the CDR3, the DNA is TGTGCCAGCAACCCTGCGGTCCCTAGCGGGGGGTCGGCAGATACGCAGTATTTT. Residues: CASNPAVPSGGSADTQYF.

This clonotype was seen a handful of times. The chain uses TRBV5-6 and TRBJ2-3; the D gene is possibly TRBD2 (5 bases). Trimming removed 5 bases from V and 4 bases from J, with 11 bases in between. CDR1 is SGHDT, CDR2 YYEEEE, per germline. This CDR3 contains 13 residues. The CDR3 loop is CASRRDHSDTQYF. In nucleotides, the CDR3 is TGTGCCAGCAGGAGGGATCACTCAGATACGCAGTATTTT.

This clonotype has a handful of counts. This CDR3 reads CASSGQGAPGELFF. The DNA for the CDR3 is TGTGCCAGCAGCGGACAGGGGGCCCCCGGGGAGCTGTTTTTT. The V call is TRBV7-8, the J call TRBJ2-2; 11 nucleotides align to TRBD1. The CDR3 length is 14 residues. Germline loops: CDR1 SGHVS, CDR2 FQNEAQ. J was trimmed by 6 bases and V by 5 bases; bases with no gene match: 2.

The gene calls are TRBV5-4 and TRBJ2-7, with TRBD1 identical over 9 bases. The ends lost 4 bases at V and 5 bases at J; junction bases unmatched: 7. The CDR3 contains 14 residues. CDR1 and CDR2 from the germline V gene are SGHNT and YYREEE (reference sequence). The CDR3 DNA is TGTGCCAGCAGCCCCCGGGACAGGGCCCACGAGCAGTACTTC. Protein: CASSPRDRAHEQYF. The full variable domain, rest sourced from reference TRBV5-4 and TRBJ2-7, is ETGVTQSPTHLIKTRGQQVTLRCSSQSGHNTVSWYQQALGQGPQFIFQYYREEENGRGNFPPRFSGLQFPNYSSELNVNALELDDSALYLCASSPRDRAHEQYFGPGTRLTVT.

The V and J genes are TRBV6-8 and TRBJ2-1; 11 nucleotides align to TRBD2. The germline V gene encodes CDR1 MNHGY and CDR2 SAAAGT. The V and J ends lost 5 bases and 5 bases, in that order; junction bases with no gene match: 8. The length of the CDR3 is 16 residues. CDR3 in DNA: TGTGCCAGCAGTCCCCCCGGGACTAGCGGTAACAATGAGCAGTTCTTC. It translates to CASSPPGTSGNNEQFF.

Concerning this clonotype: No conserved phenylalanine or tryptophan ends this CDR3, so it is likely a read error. The CDR3 DNA reads as TGTGCCAGCAGCCGGCTGTGGGACACCATGAACACTGAAGCTTTCTCT. Its translation is CASSRLWDTMNTEAFS. The rearrangement joins TRBV5-6 to TRBJ1-1; the D gene is possibly TRBD1 (6 bases). Looked up from germline, CDR1 is SGHDT and CDR2 is YYEEEE. V lost 4 bases, J lost 0 bases, and 16 bases lay in between. The CDR3 spans 16 residues.

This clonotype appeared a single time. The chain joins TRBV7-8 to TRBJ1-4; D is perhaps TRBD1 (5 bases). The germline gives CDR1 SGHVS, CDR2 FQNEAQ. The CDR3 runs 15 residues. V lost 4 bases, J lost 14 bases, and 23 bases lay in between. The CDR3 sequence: CASSSRMGPNLGLFF. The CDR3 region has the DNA TGTGCCAGCAGCTCTCGGATGGGGCCAAACTTGGGGCTGTTTTTT.

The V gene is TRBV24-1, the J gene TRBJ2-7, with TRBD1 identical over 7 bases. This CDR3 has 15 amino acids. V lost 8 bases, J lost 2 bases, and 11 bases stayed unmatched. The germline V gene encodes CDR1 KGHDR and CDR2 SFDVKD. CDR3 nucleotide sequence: TGTGCCACCACCCTGATTGGGACAGAGGCCTACGAGCAGTACTTC. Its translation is CATTLIGTEAYEQYF.

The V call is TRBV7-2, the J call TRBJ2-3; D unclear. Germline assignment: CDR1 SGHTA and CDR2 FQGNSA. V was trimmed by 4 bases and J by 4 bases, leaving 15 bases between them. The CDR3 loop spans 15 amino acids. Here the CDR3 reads CASSSLGWTADTQYF. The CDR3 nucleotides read TGTGCCAGCAGCTCCCTTGGGTGGACCGCAGATACGCAGTATTTT.

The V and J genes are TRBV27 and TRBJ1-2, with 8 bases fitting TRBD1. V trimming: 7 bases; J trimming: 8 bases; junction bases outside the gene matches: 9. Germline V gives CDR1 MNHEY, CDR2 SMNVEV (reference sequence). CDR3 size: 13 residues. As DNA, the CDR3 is TGTGCCAGCACTTCAGGGGGCTCATCAGGCTACACCTTC. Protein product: CASTSGGSSGYTF.

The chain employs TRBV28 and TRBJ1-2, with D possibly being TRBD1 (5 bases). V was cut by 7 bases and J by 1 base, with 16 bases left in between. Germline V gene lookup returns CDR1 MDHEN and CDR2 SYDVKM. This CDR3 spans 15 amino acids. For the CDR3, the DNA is TGTGCCAGCACCGTACTTAGGGGATTTAACTATGGCTACACCTTC. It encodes CASTVLRGFNYGYTF.

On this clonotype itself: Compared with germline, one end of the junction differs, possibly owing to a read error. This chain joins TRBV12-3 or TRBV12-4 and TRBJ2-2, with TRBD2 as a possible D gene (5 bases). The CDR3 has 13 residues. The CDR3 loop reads CASRLPGAGELVF. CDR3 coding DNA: TGTGCCAGCAGGTTGCCGGGCGCCGGGGAGCTGGTTTTT.